This passage covers 20 T cell receptor beta chains from one sample sequenced in a study of response to subunit inactivated influenza vaccine. TCRdb re-called the RT-PCR reads through MiXCR, storing one row per CDR3 protein. The sample includes a few hundred thousand distinct CDR3 sequences, 20% to 25% seen only once; the top ten take roughly 10%. This specimen was PBMCs from blood, taken less than 22 months after vaccination. All receptors come from a man between 50 and 70 years old who received an inactivated influenza vaccine.

The J gene is TRBJ2-2, the V gene TRBV6-2 or TRBV6-3; TRBD2 might be the D (6 bases). The CDR3 sequence is 15 residues long. Germline V gives CDR1 MNHEY, CDR2 SVGEGT. V was pared by 4 bases and J by 4 bases, with 13 bases between. The CDR3 protein is CASSWTGRGTGELFF. In DNA, the CDR3 is TGTGCCAGCAGTTGGACCGGGCGGGGCACCGGGGAGCTGTTTTTT.

This clonotype appeared a few times. The CDR3 nucleotides read TGCGCCAGCAGAGCCGGGACGGGAAACTATGGCTACACCTTC. Amino acids: CASRAGTGNYGYTF. The chain employs TRBV5-1 and TRBJ1-2; D perhaps matches TRBD1 (5 bases). Germline V gene data show CDR1 as SGHRS and CDR2 as YFSETQ. The ends were cut back, 5 bases at V and 2 bases at J, with 13 bases in the middle. The CDR3 runs to 14 residues.

This clonotype was detected only a few times. The rearrangement uses TRBV23-1 and TRBJ1-5, with 8 bases aligning to TRBD1. TRBV23-1 is treated as an ORF (open reading frame) with a function not yet certain. Trimming at V came to 6 bases and at J to 2 bases, leaving 12 bases not matched to a gene. The CDR3 contains 17 residues. CDR3 residues: CASSPWTGSKGNQPQHF. As DNA, the CDR3 is TGCGCCAGCAGCCCGTGGACAGGGAGTAAAGGCAATCAGCCCCAGCATTTT.

This clonotype was seen a handful of times. The chain links TRBV9 to TRBJ1-5; D remains unclear. This CDR3 comprises 15 residues. Trimming pared 0 bases from V and 9 bases from J, leaving 16 bases between. In germline, CDR1 is SGDLS, CDR2 YYNGEE. The CDR3: CASSVGLGSDGPQHF. DNA for the CDR3: TGTGCCAGCAGCGTAGGCTTGGGGTCGGATGGGCCCCAGCATTTT.

This clonotype was recorded many times. This chain links TRBV7-6 with TRBJ1-1, with D possibly being TRBD1 (5 bases). The CDR3 sequence is 16 residues long. The V and J ends lost 6 bases and 1 base respectively, with 18 bases between them. The germline V gene encodes CDR1 SGHVS and CDR2 FNYEAQ. The CDR3 DNA reads TGTGCCAGCAGGCCTTCTCCGGGACGCAGGAACACTGAAGCTTTCTTT. Its translation: CASRPSPGRRNTEAFF.

The chain employs TRBV11-2 and TRBJ1-1, with TRBD1 as a possible D gene (5 bases). Trimming removed 0 bases from V and 0 bases from J, with 8 bases in between. CDR1 and CDR2 from the germline V gene are SGHAT and FQNNGV. CDR3 length: 15 residues. In DNA, the CDR3 is TGTGCCAGCAGCTTAGAACCGGGACTGAACACTGAAGCTTTCTTT. Protein sequence: CASSLEPGLNTEAFF.

In its sample, this clonotype was seen many times. The chain links TRBV7-9 to TRBJ1-4; TRBD1 aligns across 8 bases. The germline gives CDR1 SEHNR, CDR2 FQNEAQ (reference sequence). Unmatched junction bases numbered 12, after V lost 5 bases and J lost 10 bases. The CDR3 extends over 15 amino acids. The CDR3 DNA reads TGTGCCAGCAGCACAACCGGGACAGGCGTCGGAAAACTGTTTTTT. Protein sequence: CASSTTGTGVGKLFF.

This clonotype was recorded a few times. The J gene is TRBJ2-2, the V gene TRBV12-3 or TRBV12-4; 7 bases match TRBD1. V lost 5 bases to trimming and J lost 5 bases; unmatched junction nucleotides: 8. The CDR3 spans 15 residues. The CDR3 sequence is CASSLGPGGTGELFF. The CDR3 DNA reads TGTGCCAGCAGTCTTGGACCAGGGGGAACCGGGGAGCTGTTTTTT.

This clonotype was seen repeatedly, ten times or more. The CDR3 sequence: CSAPPTLLSPLHF. The CDR3 bases are TGCAGTGCTCCTCCCACCCTCCTTTCACCCCTCCACTTT. This chain connects TRBV20-1 to TRBJ1-6; D ambiguous. Trimming stripped 5 bases from V and 9 bases from J, with 14 bases between. Germline assignment: CDR1 DFQATT and CDR2 SNEGSKA (reference sequence). The CDR3 spans 13 residues.

This chain joins TRBV27 and TRBJ2-7, with D possibly TRBD1 on 6 matching bases. The CDR3 contains 13 residues. V lost 3 bases, J lost 7 bases, and 13 bases lay in between. The V gene's germline CDR1 is MNHEY and CDR2 SMNVEV (reference sequence). Written as DNA, the CDR3 is TGTGCCAGCAGTTTCGACTCAAGGGGGGAGCAGTACTTC. Amino acids: CASSFDSRGEQYF.

This clonotype occurred a few times. The chain combines TRBV5-1 with TRBJ2-3, with D hard to call. The ends were cut back, 3 bases at V and 0 bases at J, with 8 bases in the middle. Germline loops: CDR1 SGHRS, CDR2 YFSETQ. This CDR3 is 14 amino acids long. The CDR3 DNA reads TGCGCCAGCAGCTCTCCGGACAGCACAGATACGCAGTATTTT. It translates to CASSSPDSTDTQYF. The full variable domain, its missing parts supplied by reference TRBV5-1 and TRBJ2-3, is KAGVTQTPRYLIKTRGQQVTLSCSPISGHRSVSWYQQTPGQGLQFLFEYFSETQRNKGNFPGRFSGRQFSNSRSEMNVSTLELGDSALYLCASSSPDSTDTQYFGPGTRLTVL.

This clonotype was found a few times. CDR3 nucleotide sequence: TGTGCCAGCATGCAGCCTGGGTTCTCTGGAAACACCATATATTTT. Residues: CASMQPGFSGNTIYF. This sequence joins TRBV6-1 and TRBJ1-3; no clear D. The CDR3 has 15 residues. Per the germline V gene, CDR1 is MNHNS and CDR2 is SASEGT. Between the trimmed V and J ends, which lost 7 bases and 0 bases, there was a span of 13 bases.

V is TRBV6-2 or TRBV6-3 and J is TRBJ1-1, with D unresolved. The CDR3 spans 14 residues. V shed 5 bases and J shed 4 bases, with 14 bases lying between them. CDR1 is MNHEY, CDR2 SVGEGT, per germline. CDR3 sequence reads: CASSVRTAGTEAFF. CDR3 in DNA: TGTGCCAGCAGTGTCAGAACAGCGGGCACTGAAGCTTTCTTT.

V is TRBV4-3 and J is TRBJ1-5; D not certain. The CDR3 contains 15 residues. Trimming removed 0 bases at V and 3 bases at J, with 9 bases between. Germline V gene lookup returns CDR1 LGHNA and CDR2 YSLEER. The CDR3 region is CASSQDKTSNQPQHF. CDR3 nucleotides: TGCGCCAGCAGCCAAGACAAGACCTCCAATCAGCCCCAGCATTTT.

This clonotype came up many times. In DNA form, the CDR3 reads TGTGCCAGCAGCTCCGGGACTACATATGGCTACACCTTC. Protein product: CASSSGTTYGYTF. This chain links TRBV7-8 with TRBJ1-2, with D tentatively TRBD1 (5 bases). V lost 4 bases, J lost 5 bases, and 11 bases lay in between. This CDR3 comprises 13 residues. Per germline, CDR1 SGHVS and CDR2 FQNEAQ.

The chain combines TRBV7-2 with TRBJ1-3; D unresolved. The length of the CDR3 is 13 residues. V lost 5 bases and J 3 bases, leaving 8 bases between the germline ends. The V gene's germline CDR1 is SGHTA and CDR2 FQGNSA. CDR3 region: CASSHSDGNTIYF. CDR3 coding DNA: TGTGCCAGCAGCCACTCAGATGGAAACACCATATATTTT.

This clonotype was picked up a small number of times. CDR3 in amino acids: CASTWGREYSNQPQHF. The CDR3 bases are TGTGCCAGCACCTGGGGCAGGGAGTATAGCAATCAGCCCCAGCATTTT. The chain couples TRBV12-3 or TRBV12-4 to TRBJ1-5, with a tentative D call TRBD1 (5 bases). Trimming took 7 bases from V and 0 from J, leaving 16 bases between them. The CDR3 loop spans 16 amino acids.

The chain has TRBV20-1 and TRBJ1-1; the D is unclear. The ends were cut back, 0 bases at V and 2 bases at J, with 7 bases in the middle. The CDR3 covers 13 residues. In germline, CDR1 is DFQATT, CDR2 SNEGSKA (reference sequence). The CDR3 is CSARDGFNTEAFF. Here the CDR3 DNA reads TGCAGTGCTAGAGATGGCTTCAACACTGAAGCTTTCTTT.

This clonotype has a handful of counts. The chain is built from TRBV5-3 and TRBJ2-3; D is ambiguous. TRBV5-3 carries the ORF label, with uncertain function. The CDR3 consists of 15 residues. The V end was cut by 7 bases, the J end by 2 bases, with 17 bases between. The CDR3 loop reads CARFPPAEITDTQYF. CDR3 nucleotide sequence: TGTGCCAGATTCCCCCCGGCGGAGATCACAGATACGCAGTATTTT.

The rearrangement joins TRBV5-6 to TRBJ2-6; D is unresolved. The CDR3 contains 15 residues. The ends were cut back, 5 bases at V and 0 bases at J, with 9 bases in the middle. The germline V gene has CDR1 SGHDT and CDR2 YYEEEE. CDR3 residues: CASSELYSGANVLTF. The CDR3 region has the DNA TGTGCCAGCAGTGAATTATACTCTGGGGCCAACGTCCTGACTTTC.